These 2 T cell receptor beta chains originate from one sample sequenced in a study of cytomegalovirus exposure and HLA in healthy donors (dated by TCRdb to about 2017). The receptor library was made with the immunoSEQ multiplex PCR assay. For the multiplex PCR, a mixture combining 60 forward primers for TCR Vbeta segments and 13 reverse primers for TCR Jbeta segments was used. In TCRdb, the immuneACCESS table is reduced to in-frame sequences with V and J assigned. These tables do not hold every clone; where another copy was compared, an unresolved V gene accounts for under half, and the others remain unexplained. This sample is represented by approximately 160,000 clones; around 80% of them were singletons. Of the sample, over 1.1% is held by the ten largest clones. Sequencing used PBMCs. Receptors originate from a man between 18 and 29 years old in good health and CMV-seronegative.

V is TRBV19 and J is TRBJ2-7, with 9 nucleotides matching TRBD1. The CDR3 length is 12 residues. The junction had 7 bases not matched to a gene; V was cut back by 10 bases and J by 6 bases. CDR1 LNHDA and CDR2 SQIVND come from the germline V gene (reference sequence). The CDR3 loop is CATAGQGFEQYF. CDR3 nucleotides: TGTGCCACCGCGGGACAGGGATTCGAGCAGTACTTC.

The DNA of the CDR3 is TGTGCCAGCAGCTTAGTACAGACCTACGAGCAGTACTTC. This sequence encodes CASSLVQTYEQYF. The gene calls are TRBV7-8 and TRBJ2-5; D is undetermined. The last part of the DNA fits TRBJ2-7 better; the J call may be wrong. Germline values: CDR1 SGHVS, CDR2 FQNEAQ. CDR3 size: 13 residues.